This T cell receptor (beta chain) was obtained from a study of blood T cell repertoires in COVID-19. The overall study: Some COVID-19 samples were acute and others convalescent; all came from the United States, Italy and Spain.

With 0 bases removed from V and 5 bases from J, the gap between germline ends came to 10 bases. CDR1 and CDR2 (germline): MNHEY, SMNVEV (reference sequence). This CDR3 is built from 14 residues. This clone has a single count. Profiled with immunoSEQ multiplex PCR; TCRdb holds only in-frame clones, not every one. This sample has 250,000 to 350,000 clones; around 90% occur once, and the top ten carry 1.1%. Enrolled through a virtual design, the participants were between roughly 18 and 90 years of age and came from around 25 US areas. The sequence derives from a woman in her 30s who had recovered from COVID-19. What was sequenced was PBMCs or T cells enriched from blood (not recorded which). This rearrangement joins TRBV27 to TRBJ2-5; D is possibly TRBD2 (5 bases). This chain's CDR3 is CASSLSRDGETQYF. CDR3 sequence (DNA): TGTGCCAGCAGTTTATCGAGGGATGGGGAGACCCAGTACTTC.